What follows are 2 T cell receptor beta chains derived from one specimen sequenced in a study of cytomegalovirus exposure and HLA in healthy donors. This PCR relied on a set of 60 Vbeta primers and 13 Jbeta primers. TCRdb's copy holds only in-frame clones and misses some; the assay was immunoSEQ multiplex PCR. The sample consists of roughly 130,000 clones, roughly 88% of them appearing once. The sequenced material came from PBMCs. These receptors all come from a woman aged 18-30 years in good health and CMV-seropositive.

This chain links TRBV10-2 with TRBJ1-5, with a possible D match to TRBD1 (5 bases). Per the germline V gene, CDR1 is WSHSY and CDR2 is SAAADI. V gave up 0 bases and J gave up 4 bases, with 10 bases separating them. This CDR3 is built from 15 residues. DNA for the CDR3: TGCGCCAGCAGTGAGTCGAGCAGGGCTAATCAGCCCCAGCATTTT. Translation: CASSESSRANQPQHF.

This chain joins TRBV9 and TRBJ1-1; TRBD1 agrees at 8 bases. Germline trimming cut 4 bases from V and 5 bases from J; bases unmatched to any gene: 4. CDR3 length: 13 amino acids. Germline values: CDR1 SGDLS, CDR2 YYNGEE. The CDR3 reads CASSYWTGTEAFF. As DNA, the CDR3 is TGTGCCAGCAGCTATTGGACAGGGACTGAAGCTTTCTTT.